This entry lists 16 T cell receptor beta chains sequenced from one sample in a study of T cell responses to AZD1222 COVID-19 vaccine. Some clones are missing from TCRdb's copy, which holds only in-frame ones; the method was immunoSEQ multiplex PCR. Here the sample spans about 110,000 clones, about 87% being singletons. The input for sequencing was peripheral blood, taken 28 days after the second AZD1222 dose. The receptors were sampled from an adult who received the AZD1222 COVID-19 vaccine.

This chain uses TRBV12-3 or TRBV12-4 with TRBJ1-5; TRBD1 matches at 9 bases. This CDR3 spans 13 amino acids. The trim removed 6 bases at V and 5 bases at J, leaving 2 bases unmatched. The CDR3 nucleotides read TGTGCCAGCAGCCGGGACAGGGATCAGCCCCAGCATTTT. Translating it yields CASSRDRDQPQHF.

The genes are TRBV18 and TRBJ2-1; D is ambiguous. The germline V gene has CDR1 KGHSH and CDR2 LQKENI. V lost 1 base, J lost 7 bases, and 8 bases lay in between. This CDR3 region has 13 residues. CDR3 amino acids: CASSPLEGNEQFF. The DNA for the CDR3 is TGTGCCAGCTCACCACTCGAAGGGAATGAGCAGTTCTTC. The full variable domain, completed using reference TRBV18 and TRBJ2-1, is NAGVMQNPRHLVRRRGQEARLRCSPMKGHSHVYWYRQLPEEGLKFMVYLQKENIIDESGMPKERFSAEFPKEGPSILRIQQVVRGDSAAYFCASSPLEGNEQFFGPGTRLTVL.

V gene TRBV18 combines with J gene TRBJ2-7, with 9 bases lining up with TRBD1. V shed 2 bases, J shed 5 bases, and the junction held 10 bases outside the gene matches. CDR3 size: 16 residues. From germline, CDR1 is KGHSH and CDR2 LQKENI. CDR3 sequence reads: CASSPGVGQGNHEQYF. In nucleotides, the CDR3 is TGTGCCAGCTCACCAGGGGTGGGACAGGGAAATCACGAGCAGTACTTC.

This rearrangement joins TRBV5-4 to TRBJ2-1, with TRBD2 matching over 7 bases. Germline assignment: CDR1 SGHNT and CDR2 YYREEE (reference sequence). There are 14 residues in the CDR3. Unmatched junction bases numbered 8, after V lost 3 bases and J lost 8 bases. DNA of the CDR3: TGTGCCAGCAGCTCCCTCGAAGCGGGGTATGAGCAGTTCTTC. It specifies CASSSLEAGYEQFF.

The J gene is TRBJ1-2, the V gene TRBV6-2 or TRBV6-3; D is undetermined. The CDR3 loop spans 13 amino acids. The germline V and J ends were trimmed by 2 bases and 4 bases, with 8 bases remaining between them. Germline loops: CDR1 MNHEY, CDR2 SVGEGT. CDR3 DNA sequence: TGTGCCAGCAGTTACGGGTCTTCCTATGGCTACACCTTC. As protein: CASSYGSSYGYTF.

Only one count was recorded for this clone. This chain links TRBV3-1 (or the pseudogene TRBV3-2) with TRBJ1-5; weak D call: TRBD1 (5 bases). The CDR3 covers 15 residues. Germline V gene lookup returns CDR1 LGHDT and CDR2 YNNKEL (reference sequence). The V and J ends lost 1 base and 4 bases respectively, with 11 bases between them. The CDR3 protein is CASSQGEGANQPQHF. Here the CDR3 DNA reads TGTGCCAGCAGCCAAGGGGAAGGGGCTAATCAGCCCCAGCATTTT.

The gene calls are TRBV10-3 and TRBJ2-3, with D tentatively TRBD1 (6 bases). This CDR3 spans 16 amino acids. V lost 3 bases and J 2 bases, leaving 15 bases between the germline ends. The germline V gene has CDR1 ENHRY and CDR2 SYGVKD. The CDR3 DNA follows: TGTGCCATCAGTGATGCCTCCAGGGGTAACACAGATACGCAGTATTTT. It codes for CAISDASRGNTDTQYF.

This clone was recorded once. The chain recombines TRBV9 with TRBJ1-2; D gene uncertain. The length of the CDR3 is 12 residues. The germline gives CDR1 SGDLS, CDR2 YYNGEE. Trimming cost V 3 bases and J 3 bases, with 6 bases left between them. The CDR3 nucleotides read TGTGCCAGCAGCGCCGAGGACTATGGCTACACCTTC. Protein product: CASSAEDYGYTF.

This clone was detected once. The V and J genes are TRBV18 and TRBJ1-5; 10 bases line up with TRBD1. Germline V lookup: CDR1 KGHSH, CDR2 LQKENI. V was pared by 3 bases and J by 8 bases, with 19 bases of the junction left unmatched. The CDR3 is 19 amino acids. This CDR3 reads CASSPRYPGQGLVWEPQHF. Here the CDR3 DNA reads TGTGCCAGCTCACCTCGGTACCCGGGACAGGGGTTGGTGTGGGAGCCCCAGCATTTT.

The chain employs TRBV3-1 (or the pseudogene TRBV3-2) and TRBJ2-1, with 9 bases lining up with TRBD2. Germline-derived CDR1 and CDR2 are LGHDT and YNNKEL (reference sequence). V lost 2 bases to trimming and J lost 3 bases; unmatched junction nucleotides: 2. The CDR3 extends over 15 amino acids. The CDR3 nucleotides read TGTGCCAGCAGCCAAAGCGGGGGGTACTACAATGAGCAGTTCTTC. Protein sequence: CASSQSGGYYNEQFF.

The rearrangement links TRBV5-6 to TRBJ2-2; no definite D call. Per the germline V gene, CDR1 is SGHDT and CDR2 is YYEEEE. The CDR3 covers 11 residues. Trimming pared 4 bases from V and 7 bases from J, leaving 5 bases between. The CDR3 region is CASSRFGELFF. The CDR3 DNA follows: TGTGCCAGCAGCCGTTTCGGGGAGCTGTTTTTT.

V gene TRBV28 combines with J gene TRBJ2-1, with 12 bases aligning to TRBD2. This CDR3 has 14 amino acids. Trimming cost V 4 bases and J 13 bases; bases outside gene matches: 8. Germline CDR1 is MDHEN and CDR2 is SYDVKM. As DNA, the CDR3 is TGTGCCAGCAGTTCCGGGACTAGCGGGTTAGTTCAGTTCTTC. Translated, it gives CASSSGTSGLVQFF.

This chain joins TRBV18 and TRBJ1-1, with 8 nucleotides matching TRBD1. J was trimmed by 5 bases and V by 4 bases; bases with no gene match: 3. This CDR3 is 13 amino acids long. Germline values: CDR1 KGHSH, CDR2 LQKENI. The CDR3 sequence is CASSRQGATEAFF. In nucleotides, the CDR3 is TGTGCCAGCTCACGGCAGGGGGCAACTGAAGCTTTCTTT.

The V and J genes are TRBV5-5 and TRBJ1-5; possibly TRBD1 for D (6 bases). The CDR3 covers 16 residues. Germline CDR1 and CDR2: SGHKS and YYEKEE (reference sequence). The germline V and J ends were trimmed by 4 bases and 0 bases, with 14 bases remaining between them. The CDR3 bases are TGTGCCAGCAGCGGGGGGCCCCGGATTAGCAATCAGCCCCAGCATTTT. Its translation: CASSGGPRISNQPQHF.

The chain employs TRBV3-1 (or the pseudogene TRBV3-2) and TRBJ1-2; D unclear. The CDR3 extends over 15 amino acids. The germline CDR1 and CDR2 sequences are LGHDT and YNNKEL (reference sequence). Trimming took 3 bases from V and 4 from J, leaving 15 bases between them. The DNA of the CDR3 is TGTGCCAGCAGCCACCAAGAGAGGGTTGGCTATGGCTACACCTTC. Translating it yields CASSHQERVGYGYTF.

V is TRBV9 and J is TRBJ1-3; D is possibly TRBD1 (5 bases). CDR3 length equals 13 residues. Germline lookup yields CDR1 SGDLS and CDR2 YYNGEE. Trimming stripped 4 bases from V and 3 bases from J, with 8 bases between. For the CDR3, the DNA is TGTGCCAGCAGCCGGGACGATGGAAACACCATATATTTT. It specifies CASSRDDGNTIYF.